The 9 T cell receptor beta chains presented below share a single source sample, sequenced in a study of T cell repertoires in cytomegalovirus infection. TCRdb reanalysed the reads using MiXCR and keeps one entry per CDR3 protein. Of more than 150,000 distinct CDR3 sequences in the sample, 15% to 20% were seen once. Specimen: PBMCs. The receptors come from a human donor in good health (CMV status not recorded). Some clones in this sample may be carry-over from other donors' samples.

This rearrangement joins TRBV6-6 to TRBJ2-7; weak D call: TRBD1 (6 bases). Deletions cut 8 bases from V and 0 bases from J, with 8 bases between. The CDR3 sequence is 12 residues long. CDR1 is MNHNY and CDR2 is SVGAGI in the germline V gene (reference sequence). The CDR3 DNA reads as TGTGCCAGCCAGGACAGCTCCTACGAGCAGTACTTC. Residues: CASQDSSYEQYF.

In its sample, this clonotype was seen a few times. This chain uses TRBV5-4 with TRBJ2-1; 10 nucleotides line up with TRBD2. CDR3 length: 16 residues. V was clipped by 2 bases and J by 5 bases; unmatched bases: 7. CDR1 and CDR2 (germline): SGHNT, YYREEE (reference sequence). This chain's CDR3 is CASSFGAGGRDNEQFF. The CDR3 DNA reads TGTGCCAGCAGCTTTGGAGCGGGAGGGCGGGACAATGAGCAGTTCTTC.

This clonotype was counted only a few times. CDR3 residues: CASSYGTGVNTGELFF. The CDR3 nucleotides read TGTGCCAGCAGTTATGGGACAGGGGTGAACACCGGGGAGCTGTTTTTT. The rearrangement joins TRBV6-5 to TRBJ2-2, with TRBD1 matching 10 bases. The CDR3 contains 16 residues. With V trimmed by 3 bases and J by 1 base, 2 bases remained unmatched. CDR1 and CDR2 from the germline V gene are MNHEY and SVGAGI.

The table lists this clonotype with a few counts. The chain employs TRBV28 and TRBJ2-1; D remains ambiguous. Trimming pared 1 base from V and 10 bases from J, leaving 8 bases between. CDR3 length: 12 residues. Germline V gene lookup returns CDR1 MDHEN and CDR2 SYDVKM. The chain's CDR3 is CASSLLGREQFF. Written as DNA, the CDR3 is TGTGCCAGCAGTTTATTGGGTAGGGAGCAGTTCTTC.

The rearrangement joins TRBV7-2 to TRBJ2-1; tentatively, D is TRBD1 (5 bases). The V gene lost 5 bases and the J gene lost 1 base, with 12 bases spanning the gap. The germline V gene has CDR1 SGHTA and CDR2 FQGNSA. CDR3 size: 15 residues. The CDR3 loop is CASSLSPGSYNEQFF. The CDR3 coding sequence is TGTGCCAGCAGCCTTAGTCCAGGGTCCTACAATGAGCAGTTCTTC.

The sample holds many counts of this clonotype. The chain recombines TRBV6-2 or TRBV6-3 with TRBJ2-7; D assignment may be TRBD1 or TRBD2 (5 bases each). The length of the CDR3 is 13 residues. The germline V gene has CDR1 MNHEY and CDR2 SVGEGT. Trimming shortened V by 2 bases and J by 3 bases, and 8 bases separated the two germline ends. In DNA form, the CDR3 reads TGTGCCAGCAGTTACGGGACCCTCTACGAGCAGTACTTC. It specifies CASSYGTLYEQYF.

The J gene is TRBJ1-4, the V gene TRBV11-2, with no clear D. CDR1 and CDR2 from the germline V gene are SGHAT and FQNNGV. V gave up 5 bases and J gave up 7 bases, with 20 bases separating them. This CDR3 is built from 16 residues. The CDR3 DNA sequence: TGTGCCAGCAGCCCCCCCCCAGGACGTGGGAGTGAAAAACTGTTTTTT. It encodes CASSPPPGRGSEKLFF.

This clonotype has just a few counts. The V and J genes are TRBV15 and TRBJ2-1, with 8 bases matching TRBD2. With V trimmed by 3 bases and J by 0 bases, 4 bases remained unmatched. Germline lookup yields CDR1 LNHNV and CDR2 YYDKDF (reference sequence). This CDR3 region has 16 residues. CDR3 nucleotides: TGTGCCACCAGCAGGGCCGGGACTAGCTCCTACAATGAGCAGTTCTTC. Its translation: CATSRAGTSSYNEQFF.

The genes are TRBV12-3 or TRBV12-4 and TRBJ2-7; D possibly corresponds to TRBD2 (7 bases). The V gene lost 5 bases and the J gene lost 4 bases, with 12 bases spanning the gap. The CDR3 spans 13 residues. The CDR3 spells CASSPGGQYEQYF. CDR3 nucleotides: TGTGCCAGCAGTCCCGGGGGGCAGTACGAGCAGTACTTC.